The source of this T cell receptor (beta chain) is a study of T cell repertoires in cytomegalovirus infection. Overall study results and limits: The study found HLA-C-restricted CMV-specific TCR beta clonotypes dominating the ex vivo response.

Each CDR3 protein is one row after TCRdb ran MiXCR on the reads. The sample consists of some 600,000 distinct CDR3 sequences, less than 25% of them appearing once. This clonotype was seen ten or more times. Its matching antigen is unknown. Germline-derived CDR1 and CDR2 are MNHNS and SASEGT. This CDR3 has 16 amino acids. Trimming left V 5 bases short and J 4 bases short, with 21 bases between. Sequencing was carried out using CD8+ T cells from PBMCs. V and J are TRBV6-1 and TRBJ2-7; maybe TRBD2 (6 bases). This TCR was sampled from a human donor in good health (CMV status not recorded). Some clones in this sample may be carry-over from other donors' samples. The CDR3 nucleotides read TGTGCCAGCAGTTATGAGTACTACGGGACTGTGTACGAGCAGTACTTC. It translates to CASSYEYYGTVYEQYF.